This T cell receptor beta chain derives from a study of cytomegalovirus exposure and HLA in healthy donors. Study information: An earlier analysis found around 100 million unique TCR beta sequences from about 190 million T cells.

It was with 60 Vbeta and 13 Jbeta primers that the PCR ran. Some clones are missing from TCRdb's copy, which holds only in-frame ones; the method was immunoSEQ multiplex PCR. The sample includes 120,000 or so clones, 80% of them seen just once. This clone occurred a few times. The CDR3 is 11 residues long. V was pared by 7 bases and J by 7 bases, with 8 bases between. CDR1 is MDHEN, CDR2 SYDVKM, per germline. This chain connects TRBV28 to TRBJ2-1; D unclear. This sequence was found in a female donor in good health and CMV-seropositive. Sequencing was performed on PBMCs. CDR3 sequence reads: CASNSRNEQFF. As DNA, the CDR3 is TGTGCCAGCAACTCGAGGAATGAGCAGTTCTTC. Combining the CDR3 with reference TRBV28 and TRBJ2-1 gives the whole variable domain DVKVTQSSRYLVKRTGEKVFLECVQDMDHENMFWYRQDPGLGLRLIYFSYDVKMKEKGDIPEGYSVSREKKERFSLILESASTNQTSMYLCASNSRNEQFFGPGTRLTVL.